The T cell receptor beta chain described here comes from a study of siplizumab effects on memory and regulatory T cells (dated by TCRdb to between 2017 and 2020). Broadly, across the study: The study examined how the anti-CD2 antibody siplizumab affects alloreactive T-cell subsets in allogeneic mixed lymphocyte reactions built from human PBMCs.

Points the paper makes about the study in general: About 75-96% of proliferating CD4+ or CD8+ clones could not be given a naive or memory phenotype. Unstimulated naive T cells appeared more diverse than memory T cells, and naive cells seemed to contribute substantially to the alloresponse. Because sequences at frequencies below about 10^-5 were poorly captured, only a minor fraction of alloreactive clones could be mapped back to unstimulated subsets. The cumulative frequency of alloreactive sequences that could be traced back to unstimulated CD4+ memory T cells was significantly reduced by siplizumab. Among mappable alloreactive CD4+ clones, the Treg-derived fraction averaged approximately 72% with siplizumab versus roughly 30% in control reactions. No functional confirmation was obtained for the suppressive function of proliferating Tregs from siplizumab cultures.

As regards this clone: The specificity of this receptor is unknown. There are no base qualities to consult, and no much larger clone falls within one base.

Additional sequencing covered unstimulated subsets from a few donor pairs, namely CD8+ effector memory, CD4+ naive, CD8+ TEMRA, CD4+ memory and CD8+ naive. Sorted unstimulated T cells and proliferating T cells recovered from mixed lymphocyte reactions were subjected to TCRbeta CDR3 sequencing. Fresh whole blood from approximately 10 HLA-typed healthy donors was used to isolate PBMCs. Library preparation used the immunoSEQ multiplex PCR assay. About 9.1 x 10^4 TCR templates per sample were assayed on the deep sequencing platform. Genomic DNA extracted from sorted T cells was used for TCRbeta CDR3 sequencing. Per the authors' processing: The R programming language was used for the clonal analysis of the TCRbeta CDR3 data. Alloreactive CD4+ and CD8+ clones were identified by comparing unstimulated samples to CFSE-low samples taken after the reaction. Regulatory or non-regulatory origin of alloreactive CD4+ clones was assigned by matching sequences to the sorted unstimulated Treg and non-Treg repertoires. Held by TCRdb, this immuneACCESS table contains in-frame sequences only and omits some clones. Under half of the omission traces to an unresolved V gene where checked; the cause of the rest is unknown. D and trimming come from the DNA, and the V and J calls and clone size come from that table. This sample gives about 7,400 clones in total; approximately 70% of them show up just once. The ten largest clones take up around 50% of the sample.

CDR1 and CDR2, looked up from the germline V gene (reference sequence), are PRHDT and FYEKMQ. Trimming takes 3 bases off V and 3 bases off J; junction bases not matched to a gene: 2. The CDR3 spans 14 residues, from the cysteine through the phenylalanine. Of the read, only the CDR3 DNA is kept; its 42 bases are in frame from base 1. The receptor's source is a human donor in good health. Sequenced material: effector memory CD8+ T cells sorted from blood. The cell subset or site label for this specimen denotes: unstimulated CD8+ effector memory T cells. Here the chain combines TRBV13 and TRBJ1-1; a stretch of 9 junction bases matches TRBD1. DNA sequence: TGTGCCAGCAGCTTGGGACAGGGAGACACTGAAGCTTTCTTT. This encodes CASSLGQGDTEAFF.